The 24 T cell receptor beta chains below come from one sample, sequenced in a study of glioma-infiltrating T cells after dendritic cell vaccination. Sequenced by immunoSEQ multiplex PCR; TCRdb stores in-frame clones only, minus some. The sample contains 80,000 to 100,000 clones, around three quarters of which appear only once. Sequenced here: blood, sampled before dendritic cell vaccination. The receptors come from a human donor with glioblastoma.

The rearrangement joins TRBV6-6 to TRBJ1-4, with 7 bases fitting TRBD1. Germline V gene lookup returns CDR1 MNHNY and CDR2 SVGAGI (reference sequence). With V trimmed by 4 bases and J by 17 bases, 7 bases remained unmatched. This CDR3 spans 11 amino acids. CDR3 DNA: TGTGCCAGCAGTTCAGGGGACAGAGGTTTTTTT. The encoded protein is CASSSGDRGFF.

This chain connects TRBV29-1 to TRBJ1-1, with 8 bases aligning to TRBD1. CDR3 length equals 15 residues. Per germline, CDR1 SQVTM and CDR2 ANQGSEA. The J segment lost 4 bases and the V segment lost 2 bases, leaving 9 bases of the junction unmatched. CDR3 DNA sequence: TGCAGCGTTGAAAGGTGGGCAGGGGGCCTCACTGAAGCTTTCTTT. It encodes CSVERWAGGLTEAFF. The full variable domain, with the rest looked up from reference TRBV29-1 and TRBJ1-1, is SAVISQKPSRDICQRGTSLTIQCQVDSQVTMMFWYRQQPGQSLTLIATANQGSEATYESGFVIDKFPISRPNLTFSTLTVSNMSPEDSSIYLCSVERWAGGLTEAFFGQGTRLTVV.

This clone appeared a few times. This sequence joins TRBV14 and TRBJ1-2; D ambiguous. V lost 1 base to trimming and J lost 2 bases, with 5 bases between them. CDR1 and CDR2 from the germline V gene are SGHDN and FVKESK. The CDR3 extends over 13 amino acids. This chain's CDR3 is CASSQVGNYGYTF. The CDR3 DNA follows: TGTGCCAGCAGCCAAGTCGGGAACTATGGCTACACCTTC.

The genes are TRBV19 and TRBJ2-1, with 8 bases matching TRBD1. V lost 3 bases and J lost 10; bases outside the gene matches: 11. CDR3 length equals 15 residues. Germline CDR1 reads LNHDA; CDR2 reads SQIVND (reference sequence). CDR3 coding DNA: TGTGCCAGTAGTATGATGACAGGGGATGGCATCGAGCAGTTCTTC. Its protein is CASSMMTGDGIEQFF.

The CDR3 nucleotides are TGTGCCAGCAGCCACCTAGCGAGCCACGAGCAGTACTTC. Its protein product is CASSHLASHEQYF. The J gene is TRBJ2-7, the V gene TRBV5-6, with D perhaps TRBD2 (6 bases). Germline lookup yields CDR1 SGHDT and CDR2 YYEEEE. CDR3 length: 13 residues. V lost 4 bases to trimming and J lost 5 bases, with 13 bases between them. Full variable domain (missing parts from reference TRBV5-6 and TRBJ2-7): DAGVTQSPTHLIKTRGQQVTLRCSPKSGHDTVSWYQQALGQGPQFIFQYYEEEERQRGNFPDRFSGHQFPNYSSELNVNALLLGDSALYLCASSHLASHEQYFGPGTRLTVT.

This rearrangement joins TRBV19 to TRBJ1-1; 12 bases are a match to TRBD1. This CDR3 has 15 residues. J lost 11 bases, V lost 3 bases, and 10 bases had no gene match. Germline values: CDR1 LNHDA, CDR2 SQIVND (reference sequence). CDR3: CASSIRGQGAFRAFF. In DNA, the CDR3 is TGTGCCAGTAGTATTCGGGGACAGGGGGCGTTTCGTGCTTTCTTT.

The V and J genes are TRBV5-1 and TRBJ2-2; 11 positions match TRBD1. The CDR3 has 18 residues. Germline V CDR1 and CDR2: SGHRS, YFSETQ. The trim removed 4 bases at V and 4 bases at J, leaving 12 bases unmatched. CDR3 in amino acids: CASSHLSPGTGGTGELFF. The CDR3 DNA reads TGCGCCAGCAGCCACCTTTCTCCCGGGACAGGGGGCACCGGGGAGCTGTTTTTT.

The chain has TRBV19 and TRBJ1-5; D unclear. Germline CDR1 and CDR2: LNHDA and SQIVND (reference sequence). V was cut by 8 bases and J by 0 bases, with 14 bases left in between. The CDR3 totals 15 residues. The DNA of the CDR3 is TGTGCCAGTGGACTTTGGACGGATAGCAATCAGCCCCAGCATTTT. Translation gives CASGLWTDSNQPQHF.

The V and J genes are TRBV23-1 and TRBJ1-2, with 9 bases lining up with TRBD1. TRBV23-1 is assigned to the ORF class and has an uncertain function. CDR3 length: 15 residues. The V gene end was trimmed by 3 bases and the J gene end by 8 bases; junction bases not matched to a gene: 10. CDR3 loop: CASSQKQGQGVGYTF. The CDR3 region has the DNA TGCGCCAGCAGTCAGAAACAGGGACAGGGAGTGGGCTACACCTTC.

V is TRBV6-5 and J is TRBJ1-2; 9 nucleotides agree with TRBD1. Germline V gene sequence: CDR1 MNHEY, CDR2 SVGAGI. The junction had 5 bases not matched to a gene; V was cut back by 2 bases and J by 7 bases. The CDR3 runs to 14 residues. CDR3 DNA sequence: TGTGCCAGCAGTTACGGGACAGGGCGCAGTGGCTACACCTTC. Protein: CASSYGTGRSGYTF.

The chain uses TRBV5-1 and TRBJ2-6; possibly TRBD1 for D (6 bases). Looked up from germline, CDR1 is SGHRS and CDR2 is YFSETQ. The ends were cut back, 6 bases at V and 2 bases at J, with 15 bases in the middle. This CDR3 comprises 16 residues. CDR3 nucleotides: TGCGCCAGCATGGCCCAGGGGCGCCCTGGGGCCAACGTCCTGACTTTC. It yields the protein CASMAQGRPGANVLTF. Combining the CDR3 with reference TRBV5-1 and TRBJ2-6 gives the whole variable domain KAGVTQTPRYLIKTRGQQVTLSCSPISGHRSVSWYQQTPGQGLQFLFEYFSETQRNKGNFPGRFSGRQFSNSRSEMNVSTLELGDSALYLCASMAQGRPGANVLTFGAGSRLTVL.

This rearrangement joins TRBV7-2 to TRBJ2-1; 11 bases are shared with TRBD2. Germline V CDR1 and CDR2: SGHTA, FQGNSA. V shed 6 bases and J 6 bases; nucleotides not matched to a gene: 7. This CDR3 spans 15 amino acids. CDR3 sequence (DNA): TGTGCCAGCAGAGTAGCGGGGGGGCCTCTCAATGAGCAGTTCTTC. This codes for CASRVAGGPLNEQFF.

The chain links TRBV6-1 to TRBJ2-7; TRBD2 might be the D (6 bases). With 0 bases removed from V and 3 bases from J, the gap between germline ends came to 24 bases. CDR3 size: 19 residues. CDR1 and CDR2 from the germline V gene are MNHNS and SASEGT. As DNA, the CDR3 is TGTGCCAGCAGTGAAGCGCTATATTTTACCGGGACTGATATCTACGAGCAGTACTTC. This encodes CASSEALYFTGTDIYEQYF.

CDR3 in DNA: TGCGCCAGCAGCACGGGAGGGCCATTAAATGAGCAGTTCTTC. Encoded protein: CASSTGGPLNEQFF. J is TRBJ2-1 and V is TRBV5-1; 8 nucleotides align to TRBD2. CDR3 length equals 14 residues. Trimming removed 4 bases from V and 7 bases from J; junction bases left unmatched: 7. The germline V gene has CDR1 SGHRS and CDR2 YFSETQ.

V is TRBV6-6 and J is TRBJ2-3; perhaps TRBD2 as D (5 bases). CDR3 length: 16 residues. V lost 5 bases, J lost 0 bases, and 15 bases lay in between. The germline CDR1 and CDR2 sequences are MNHNY and SVGAGI (reference sequence). The CDR3 coding sequence is TGTGCCAGCAGTCCCCCCCGGGGAATCAGCACAGATACGCAGTATTTT. Residues: CASSPPRGISTDTQYF.

This chain uses TRBV15 with TRBJ2-3, with TRBD2 as a possible D gene (5 bases). CDR3 length: 15 amino acids. V lost 8 bases and J lost 3, with 18 bases in between. Looked up from germline, CDR1 is LNHNV and CDR2 is YYDKDF (reference sequence). This CDR3 reads CATAPTGGGTDTQYF. CDR3 DNA sequence: TGTGCCACCGCCCCCACCGGAGGCGGAACAGATACGCAGTATTTT.

This rearrangement joins TRBV28 to TRBJ1-4; tentative D call: TRBD1 (6 bases). Per the germline V gene, CDR1 is MDHEN and CDR2 is SYDVKM. V lost 5 bases and J 8 bases, leaving 18 bases between the germline ends. CDR3 length: 15 amino acids. CDR3 in DNA: TGTGCCAGCAGTCTTCCGACAGGTGAAGCGGAAAAACTGTTTTTT. Translated, it gives CASSLPTGEAEKLFF.

The V and J genes are TRBV5-6 and TRBJ2-1; 8 bases agree with TRBD1. In germline, CDR1 is SGHDT, CDR2 YYEEEE. With V trimmed by 4 bases and J by 2 bases, 11 bases remained unmatched. This CDR3 contains 17 residues. In DNA, the CDR3 is TGTGCCAGCAGCCCGATCATCGACAGGGGTCCCTACAATGAGCAGTTCTTC. Translation gives CASSPIIDRGPYNEQFF. Looking up the rest from reference TRBV5-6 and TRBJ2-1 gives the full variable domain: DAGVTQSPTHLIKTRGQQVTLRCSPKSGHDTVSWYQQALGQGPQFIFQYYEEEERQRGNFPDRFSGHQFPNYSSELNVNALLLGDSALYLCASSPIIDRGPYNEQFFGPGTRLTVL.

The CDR3 region has the DNA TGTGCCAGCAGTTCCTCAGGGTTCTATGGCTACACCTTC. Protein product: CASSSSGFYGYTF. This chain uses TRBV6-1 with TRBJ1-2; D is perhaps TRBD1 (5 bases). Trimming cost V 5 bases and J 4 bases, with 11 bases left between them. Germline V gene sequence: CDR1 MNHNS, CDR2 SASEGT. The CDR3 contains 13 residues.

The chain employs TRBV28 and TRBJ2-7; a weak D match, TRBD1 (5 bases). The CDR3 spans 15 residues. V was clipped by 1 base and J by 5 bases, with 15 bases between them. The germline gives CDR1 MDHEN, CDR2 SYDVKM. In nucleotides, the CDR3 is TGTGCCAGCAGTTTATTGACCCTGACAGTCCACGAGCAGTACTTC. Protein: CASSLLTLTVHEQYF.

The chain is built from TRBV7-6 and TRBJ1-2; tentative D call: TRBD1 (6 bases). With 1 base removed from V and 7 bases from J, the gap between germline ends came to 7 bases. The CDR3 loop spans 12 amino acids. Germline V gene lookup returns CDR1 SGHVS and CDR2 FNYEAQ. CDR3 amino acids: CASSLEGVGYTF. The CDR3 coding sequence is TGTGCCAGCAGCTTAGAGGGGGTTGGCTACACCTTC.

The V gene is TRBV7-8, the J gene TRBJ1-5, with D hard to call. The CDR3 spans 12 residues. V lost 8 bases and J 5 bases, leaving 10 bases between the germline ends. Germline-derived CDR1 and CDR2 are SGHVS and FQNEAQ. CDR3 DNA sequence: TGTGCCAGCTCGTCAGATTATCAGCCCCAGCATTTT. Amino acids: CASSSDYQPQHF.

The chain has TRBV12-5 and TRBJ1-1, with D possibly TRBD1 on 5 matching bases. Per germline, CDR1 LGHNT and CDR2 FRNRAP. This CDR3 is 18 amino acids long. Trimming shortened V by 5 bases and J by 1 base, and 23 bases separated the two germline ends. CDR3 nucleotides: TGTGCTAGTGGTCCCAGTGAATTTCCAGGGCACGGGAACACTGAAGCTTTCTTT. Translated, it gives CASGPSEFPGHGNTEAFF.

The rearrangement joins TRBV2 to TRBJ1-2; 8 bases agree with TRBD1. CDR1 and CDR2 from the germline V gene are SNHLY and FYNNEI. CDR3 length: 12 amino acids. With 6 bases clipped from V and 8 bases from J, the junction kept 5 bases outside the gene matches. The CDR3 is CASRQGAQGYTF. In DNA, the CDR3 is TGTGCCAGCAGGCAGGGGGCACAAGGCTACACCTTC.